The 7 T cell receptor beta chains below come from one sample, sequenced in a study of identical twins. TCRdb re-called the 5' RACE reads with MiXCR, one entry per CDR3 protein. Here the sample spans some 1,600,000 distinct CDR3 sequences, 25% to 35% being singletons. Material: cord blood. All receptors come from a newborn girl in good health.

The genes are TRBV11-2 and TRBJ2-1; D unclear. The CDR3 length is 15 residues. Trimming took 0 bases from V and 4 from J, leaving 10 bases between them. Germline V gene sequence: CDR1 SGHAT, CDR2 FQNNGV. CDR3 in DNA: TGTGCCAGCAGCTTAGATCTACAATCGTACAATGAGCAGTTCTTC. Its translation is CASSLDLQSYNEQFF.

This clonotype was seen a few times. CDR3 loop: CASSLGGSWEQYF. CDR3 sequence (DNA): TGTGCCAGCAGTTTAGGCGGGAGTTGGGAGCAGTACTTC. The J gene is TRBJ2-7, the V gene TRBV28, with 7 bases that match TRBD2. J lost 7 bases, V lost 2 bases, and 5 bases had no gene match. This CDR3 comprises 13 residues. CDR1 MDHEN and CDR2 SYDVKM come from the germline V gene.

This clonotype has only a few counts. This rearrangement joins TRBV20-1 to TRBJ1-5; D is unresolved. V gave up 6 bases and J gave up 0 bases, with 18 bases separating them. This CDR3 is built from 16 residues. The germline CDR1 and CDR2 sequences are DFQATT and SNEGSKA (reference sequence). In nucleotides, the CDR3 is TGCAGTGCCCCAGGTCCGGGCGTCTATAGCAATCAGCCCCAGCATTTT. Its translation: CSAPGPGVYSNQPQHF.

This clonotype was seen a few times. The chain carries TRBV24-1 and TRBJ2-5; possible D gene TRBD2, 6 bases. The CDR3 is 17 amino acids. The V end was cut by 0 bases, the J end by 3 bases, with 16 bases between. Germline CDR1 reads KGHDR; CDR2 reads SFDVKD. This CDR3 reads CATSDLDTTGTEETQYF. CDR3 nucleotide sequence: TGTGCCACCAGTGATTTGGACACAACCGGGACTGAAGAGACCCAGTACTTC.

The rearrangement links TRBV10-3 to TRBJ2-7; 9 positions match TRBD1. J lost 0 bases, V lost 4 bases, and 1 base had no gene match. The CDR3 sequence is 14 residues long. In germline, CDR1 is ENHRY, CDR2 SYGVKD. The CDR3 DNA sequence: TGTGCCATCAGTGGACAGGGGGTCTCCTACGAGCAGTACTTC. Translated: CAISGQGVSYEQYF.

This clonotype was picked up many times. This chain links TRBV12-3 or TRBV12-4 with TRBJ2-3; D uncertain. Trimming shortened V by 3 bases and J by 3 bases, and 10 bases separated the two germline ends. The CDR3 length is 14 residues. The CDR3 DNA reads TGTGCCAGCAGTTTGAACTTAAAAACAGATACGCAGTATTTT. Translation gives CASSLNLKTDTQYF.

The table lists this clonotype with a few counts. CDR3 DNA: TGTGCCAGCAGTAATCTAGCGGGAGTCTGGTACAATGAGCAGTTCTTC. Translated, it gives CASSNLAGVWYNEQFF. The rearrangement uses TRBV6-5 and TRBJ2-1; 10 positions agree with TRBD2. The V segment lost 5 bases and the J segment 4 bases; nucleotides outside the gene matches: 8. CDR1 and CDR2 (germline): MNHEY, SVGAGI. This CDR3 comprises 16 residues.